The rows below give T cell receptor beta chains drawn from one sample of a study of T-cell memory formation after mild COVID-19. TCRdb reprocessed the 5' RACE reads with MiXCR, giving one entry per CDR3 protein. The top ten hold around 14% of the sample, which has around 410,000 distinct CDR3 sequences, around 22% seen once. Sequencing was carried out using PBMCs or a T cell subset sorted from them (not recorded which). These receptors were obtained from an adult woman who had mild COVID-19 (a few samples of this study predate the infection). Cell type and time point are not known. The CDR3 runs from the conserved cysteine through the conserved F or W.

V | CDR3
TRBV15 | CATSRDLDFGYEQYF
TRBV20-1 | CSMSSGANVLTF
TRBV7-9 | CASSTSGGAYNEQFF
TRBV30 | CALRSPMENTEVFF
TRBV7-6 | CASSKGLLGDSPLHF
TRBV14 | CASSQDRGTGKLFF
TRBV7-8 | CASSLRDRGQYF
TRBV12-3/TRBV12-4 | CASSRPGSYNEQFF
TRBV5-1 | CASRAGSGTDTQYF
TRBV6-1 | CASSDPDGRTDTQYF
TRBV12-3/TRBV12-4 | CASSLGPGSEETQYF
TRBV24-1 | CATSDSGDGINEQFF
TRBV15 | CATSLGRNEKLFF
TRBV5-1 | CASSLSGGNTDTQYF
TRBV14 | CASAGFSYEQYF
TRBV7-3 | CASSLTENNEQFF
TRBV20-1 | CSARETGGSNYGYTF
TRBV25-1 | CASSPGQGVLVNGYTF
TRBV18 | CASSLLTGGNQPQHF
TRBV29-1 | CSVGSTDTQYF
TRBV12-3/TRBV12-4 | CAWAGRSGELFF
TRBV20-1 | CSASDRVGTDTQYF
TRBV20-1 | CSVRPPLTGTYGYTF
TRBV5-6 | CASSLAQPRETQYF
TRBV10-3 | CAIGDREGRTEQYF
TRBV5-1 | CASGYRGSNQPQHF
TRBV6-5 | CASSYPVVGLAGETWTQYF
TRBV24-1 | CATAATGTGVPGGNTEQFF
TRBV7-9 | CASSLAPGQLNTEAFF
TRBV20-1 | CSAPVPGGQTPYNYGYTF
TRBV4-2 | CASSQDNPAGGGDTQYF
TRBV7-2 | CASSRNHLGGYTF
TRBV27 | CASGQGGEQYF
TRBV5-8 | CASSSGTGITDTQYF
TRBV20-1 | CSAPLTGGYGYTF
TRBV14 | CASSWVGSSYNEQFF
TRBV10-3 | CAISGDRGRYEQFF
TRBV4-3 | CASRERWGTGADTQYF
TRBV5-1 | CASSLGTHSDTQYF
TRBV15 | CATSRDNGDSYEQYF
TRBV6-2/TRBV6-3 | CASSYTSRGNEQFF
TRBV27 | CASRGREWADTQYF
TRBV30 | CAWSQRGTGELFF
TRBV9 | CASSVAGRAADTQYF
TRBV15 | CATSRDRGVSEAFF